This T cell receptor beta chain came from a study of blood T cell repertoires in COVID-19. J lost 4 bases, V lost 1 base, and 11 bases had no gene match. Germline V gene sequence: CDR1 GTSNPN, CDR2 SVGIG (reference sequence). The length of the CDR3 is 16 residues. TCRdb keeps only in-frame clones here, not all; method: immunoSEQ multiplex PCR. Seen here are tens of thousands of clones, 87% observed once, and the top ten hold around 7%. The source of this sequence is a human donor in a cohort sampled during active COVID-19. The chain is built from TRBV30 and TRBJ2-7, with 9 bases matching TRBD2. Sequences were obtained from peripheral blood. DNA of the CDR3: TGTGCCTGGAGTGGCCAAGGCGGGGGGGCCCGGTACGAGCAGTACTTC. Its translation is CAWSGQGGGARYEQYF.